The T cell receptor beta chain under discussion was sequenced for a study of cytomegalovirus exposure and HLA in healthy donors. CDR1 is LNHDA, CDR2 SQIVND, per germline (reference sequence). The germline V and J ends were trimmed by 6 bases and 5 bases, with 22 bases remaining between them. The CDR3 has 16 amino acids. Amplification used 60 Vbeta primers and 13 Jbeta primers. Generated by immunoSEQ multiplex PCR, the TCRdb table keeps only in-frame clones and is missing some. In the table there are 120,000 or so clones, nearly 80% of which are singletons. In regard to this clone: The antigen remains unidentified.

Study conclusions and caveats: Segments of the TCR beta V type were, in most cases, productive about 87% or about 30% of the time in an earlier analysis. Roughly even sequencing depth across donors was the assumption behind the presence/absence analyses. Under in vitro conditions, a few CMV-associated chains were confirmed as specific for CMV antigens.

The sequence derives from a woman in her forties in good health and CMV-seronegative. The chain recombines TRBV19 with TRBJ1-2, with D tentatively TRBD1 (6 bases). Material for sequencing was PBMCs. CDR3 residues: CASRKRRDIAPYGYTF. The CDR3 DNA is TGTGCCAGTAGAAAACGCCGGGACATCGCCCCGTATGGCTACACCTTC.